This record covers a single TCR beta chain. What it recognizes is unknown. The record originates from a study of T-cell reconstitution after alpha-beta-depleted transplantation in children. Overall study findings and caveats: From newly produced T cells came most of the T-cell counts and diversity one year after transplant. High day-60 TCRbeta diversity in some patients came from surviving recipient T cells and thymic progenitors. The origin of alpha-beta T cells about two months after transplant was reportedly several hundred expanded graft clones.

Germline values: CDR1 DFQATT, CDR2 SNEGSKA (reference sequence). V shed 3 bases, J shed 5 bases, and the junction held 10 bases outside the gene matches. The CDR3 loop spans 15 amino acids. This sample's TCRbeta library carried unique molecular identifier barcodes. TCRdb re-called the PCR reads with MiXCR, one entry per CDR3 protein. The sample yields about 870,000 distinct CDR3 sequences, roughly 15% seen once. This sequence originates from a male patient younger than 18 who had a stem cell transplant for acute lymphoblastic leukemia, so the T cells may come from the graft donor. This chain joins TRBV20-1 and TRBJ2-5; 9 nucleotides align to TRBD1. The material sequenced was PBMCs, mostly from graft donor cells, taken 360 days after TCRalphabeta/CD19-depleted stem cell transplant. CDR3 bases: TGCAGTGCTAGTGATGGGACAGGGAGCGGCGAGACCCAGTACTTC. This encodes CSASDGTGSGETQYF.